The 9 T cell receptor beta chains listed next were all sequenced from one sample in a study of blood T cell repertoires in COVID-19. Sequencing was performed with immunoSEQ multiplex PCR; in TCRdb, only in-frame clones are kept and a portion is missing. This sample carries more than 200,000 clones, more than 75% of them seen once, and the ten largest clones take about 1.7%. The specimen sequenced was PBMCs or T cells enriched from blood (not recorded which). All receptors derive from a man in his forties or fifties who had recovered from COVID-19.

V is TRBV6-5 and J is TRBJ2-7; tentatively, D is TRBD1 (6 bases). CDR3 length equals 15 residues. Germline CDR1 is MNHEY and CDR2 is SVGAGI. V was shortened by 6 bases and J by 4 bases, with 19 bases between the two germline ends. CDR3 DNA: TGTGCCAGCAGCCCCACTTCCCAGGGGCGGTACGAGCAGTACTTC. Its protein is CASSPTSQGRYEQYF.

The V gene is TRBV7-2, the J gene TRBJ2-1; weak D call: TRBD2 (6 bases). CDR1 and CDR2 (germline): SGHTA, FQGNSA. Trimming left V 6 bases short and J 1 base short, with 13 bases between. CDR3 length: 15 residues. CDR3 sequence: CASRRRGQSYNEQFF. The DNA for the CDR3 is TGTGCCAGCAGACGGCGGGGTCAGTCCTACAATGAGCAGTTCTTC.

The rearrangement joins TRBV15 to TRBJ2-3; 7 bases match TRBD2. V shed 0 bases and J 1 base; nucleotides not matched to a gene: 7. The length of the CDR3 is 17 residues. Germline lookup yields CDR1 LNHNV and CDR2 YYDKDF (reference sequence). CDR3 protein: CATSRDFGTIRTDTQYF. Written as DNA, the CDR3 is TGTGCCACCAGCAGAGATTTCGGGACTATACGCACAGATACGCAGTATTTT.

This clone appeared once. V is TRBV30 and J is TRBJ1-3; D is unclear. The germline CDR1 and CDR2 sequences are GTSNPN and SVGIG (reference sequence). The CDR3 is made up of 15 amino acids. With 2 bases removed from V and 2 bases from J, the gap between germline ends came to 13 bases. The CDR3 reads CAWSPTVRTGNTIYF. CDR3 nucleotide sequence: TGTGCCTGGAGTCCCACAGTTCGGACTGGAAACACCATATATTTT. The full variable domain, with the rest looked up from reference TRBV30 and TRBJ1-3, is SQTIHQWPATLVQPVGSPLSLECTVEGTSNPNLYWYRQAAGRGLQLLFYSVGIGQISSEVPQNLSASRPQDRQFILSSKKLLLSDSGFYLCAWSPTVRTGNTIYFGEGSWLTVV.

This chain joins TRBV19 and TRBJ2-1, with TRBD1 identical over 11 bases. V lost 1 base, J lost 4 bases, and 3 bases stayed unmatched. Germline lookup yields CDR1 LNHDA and CDR2 SQIVND (reference sequence). The CDR3 consists of 16 residues. CDR3 loop: CASSIVGTGGYNEQFF. CDR3 in DNA: TGTGCCAGTAGTATAGTGGGGACAGGGGGGTACAATGAGCAGTTCTTC. Looking up the rest from reference TRBV19 and TRBJ2-1 gives the full variable domain: DGGITQSPKYLFRKEGQNVTLSCEQNLNHDAMYWYRQDPGQGLRLIYYSQIVNDFQKGDIAEGYSVSREKKESFPLTVTSAQKNPTAFYLCASSIVGTGGYNEQFFGPGTRLTVL.

This chain connects TRBV18 to TRBJ2-7; unclear D gene. CDR3 length equals 12 residues. Deletions cut 3 bases from V and 6 bases from J, with 9 bases between. Germline V CDR1 and CDR2: KGHSH, LQKENI. CDR3 protein: CASSPEQSEQYF. The CDR3 DNA reads as TGTGCCAGCTCACCGGAACAGTCCGAGCAGTACTTC.

This clone was found once. The chain joins TRBV27 to TRBJ2-2, with D possibly matching TRBD2 (5 bases). Germline V gives CDR1 MNHEY, CDR2 SMNVEV (reference sequence). The CDR3 totals 15 residues. V was trimmed by 0 bases and J by 9 bases, leaving 14 bases between them. The CDR3 loop reads CASSLSLANGRELFF. The CDR3 DNA follows: TGTGCCAGCAGTTTATCGCTAGCAAACGGCCGGGAGCTGTTTTTT.

Details on this clone: Sequence at one end of the junction differs from germline and may be a read error. The chain joins TRBV25-1 to TRBJ1-4; no reliable D call. The CDR3 runs 14 residues. Germline V gene lookup returns CDR1 MGHDK and CDR2 SYGVNS. CDR3 DNA sequence: TGTGCCGGCAGTACACGGGGTCCCTATGAAAAACTGTTTTTT. Translating gives CAGSTRGPYEKLFF.

The V gene is TRBV5-1, the J gene TRBJ2-1; 10 bases are shared with TRBD2. Per germline, CDR1 SGHRS and CDR2 YFSETQ. CDR3 size: 20 residues. With 0 bases clipped from V and 0 bases from J, the junction kept 12 bases outside the gene matches. In DNA, the CDR3 is TGCGCCAGCAGCTTGGCGAAGGCTAGCGGGAGCGCCAGCTCCTACAATGAGCAGTTCTTC. Protein sequence: CASSLAKASGSASSYNEQFF.